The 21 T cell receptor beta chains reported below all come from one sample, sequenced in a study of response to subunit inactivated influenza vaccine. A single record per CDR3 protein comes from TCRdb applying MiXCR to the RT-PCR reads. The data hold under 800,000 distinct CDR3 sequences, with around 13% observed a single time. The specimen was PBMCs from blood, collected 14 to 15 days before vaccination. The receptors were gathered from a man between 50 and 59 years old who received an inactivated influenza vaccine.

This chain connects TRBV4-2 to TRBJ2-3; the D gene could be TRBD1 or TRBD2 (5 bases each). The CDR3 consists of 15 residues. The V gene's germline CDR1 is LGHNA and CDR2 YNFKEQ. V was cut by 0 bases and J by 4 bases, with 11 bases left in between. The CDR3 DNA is TGTGCCAGCAGCCAAGACCGGGGACGTCCAGATACGCAGTATTTT. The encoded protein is CASSQDRGRPDTQYF.

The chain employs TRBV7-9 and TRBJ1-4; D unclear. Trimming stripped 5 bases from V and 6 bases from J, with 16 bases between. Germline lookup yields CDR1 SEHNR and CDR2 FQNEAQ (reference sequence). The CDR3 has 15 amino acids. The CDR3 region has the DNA TGTGCCAGCAGCCTTAGTCGGAACCAAGATGAAAAACTGTTTTTT. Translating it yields CASSLSRNQDEKLFF.

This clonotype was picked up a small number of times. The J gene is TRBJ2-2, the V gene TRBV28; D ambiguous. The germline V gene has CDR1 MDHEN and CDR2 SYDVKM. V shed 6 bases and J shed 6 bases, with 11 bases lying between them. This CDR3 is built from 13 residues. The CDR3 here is CASRSGSAGELFF. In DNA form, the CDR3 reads TGTGCCAGCAGGTCTGGTTCCGCCGGGGAGCTGTTTTTT.

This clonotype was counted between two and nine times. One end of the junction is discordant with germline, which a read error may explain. CDR3 amino acids: CATTRQRGSTDTQYF. The CDR3 bases are TGTGCCACCACCAGACAGCGGGGAAGCACAGATACGCAGTATTTT. V and J are TRBV15 and TRBJ2-3, with TRBD2 matching over 7 bases. This CDR3 has 15 residues. From germline, CDR1 is LNHNV and CDR2 YYDKDF (reference sequence).

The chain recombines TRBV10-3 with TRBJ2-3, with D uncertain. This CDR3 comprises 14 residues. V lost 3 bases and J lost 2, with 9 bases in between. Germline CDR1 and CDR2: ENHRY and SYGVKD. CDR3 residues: CAISDHRSTDTQYF. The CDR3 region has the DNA TGTGCCATCAGTGACCATAGGTCCACAGATACGCAGTATTTT.

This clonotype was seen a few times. The CDR3 DNA reads TGTGCCAGCAGTTACGTCGCGGGGGGGCTTCAAGATACGCAGTATTTT. As protein: CASSYVAGGLQDTQYF. The chain recombines TRBV6-2 or TRBV6-3 with TRBJ2-3, with TRBD2 identical over 9 bases. This CDR3 has 16 amino acids. Per germline, CDR1 MNHEY and CDR2 SVGEGT. With V trimmed by 2 bases and J by 5 bases, 8 bases remained unmatched.

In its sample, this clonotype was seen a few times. The CDR3 loop reads CASSPAGTGNTEAFF. DNA of the CDR3: TGTGCCAGCAGCCCGGCCGGGACAGGGAACACTGAAGCTTTCTTT. The V and J genes are TRBV7-9 and TRBJ1-1, with 8 bases matching TRBD1. The CDR3 has 15 amino acids. V was pared by 5 bases and J by 1 base, with 6 bases of the junction left unmatched. Germline V lookup: CDR1 SEHNR, CDR2 FQNEAQ (reference sequence).

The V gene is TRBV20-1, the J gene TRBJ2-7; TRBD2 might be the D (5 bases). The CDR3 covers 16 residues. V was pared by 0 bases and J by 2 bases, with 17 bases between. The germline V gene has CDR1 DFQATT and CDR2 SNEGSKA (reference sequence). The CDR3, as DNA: TGCAGTGCTAGAGATTTTTTATCCGGGCGGGCCTACGAGCAGTACTTC. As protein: CSARDFLSGRAYEQYF.

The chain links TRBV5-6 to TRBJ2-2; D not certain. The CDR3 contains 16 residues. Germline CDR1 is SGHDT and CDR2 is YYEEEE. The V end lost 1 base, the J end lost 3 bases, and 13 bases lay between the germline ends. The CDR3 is CASSLSISSYTGELFF. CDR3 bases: TGTGCCAGCAGCTTGTCCATCTCCTCCTACACCGGGGAGCTGTTTTTT.

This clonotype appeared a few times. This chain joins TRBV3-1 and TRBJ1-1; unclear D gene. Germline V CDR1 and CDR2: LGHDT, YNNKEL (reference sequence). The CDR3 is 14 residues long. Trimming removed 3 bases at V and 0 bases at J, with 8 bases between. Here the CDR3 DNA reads TGTGCCAGCAGCCACCATGGCCTGAACACTGAAGCTTTCTTT. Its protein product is CASSHHGLNTEAFF. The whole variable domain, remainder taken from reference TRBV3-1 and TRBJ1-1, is DTAVSQTPKYLVTQMGNDKSIKCEQNLGHDTMYWYKQDSKKFLKIMFSYNNKELIINETVPNRFSPKSPDKAHLNLHINSLELGDSAVYFCASSHHGLNTEAFFGQGTRLTVV.

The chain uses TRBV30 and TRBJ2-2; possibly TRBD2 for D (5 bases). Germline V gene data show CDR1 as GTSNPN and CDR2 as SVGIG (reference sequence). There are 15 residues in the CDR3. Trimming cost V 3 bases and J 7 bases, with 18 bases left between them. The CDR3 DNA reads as TGTGCCTGGAGATTCGCGGCTAGCCTTATCGGGGAGCTGTTTTTT. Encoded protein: CAWRFAASLIGELFF.

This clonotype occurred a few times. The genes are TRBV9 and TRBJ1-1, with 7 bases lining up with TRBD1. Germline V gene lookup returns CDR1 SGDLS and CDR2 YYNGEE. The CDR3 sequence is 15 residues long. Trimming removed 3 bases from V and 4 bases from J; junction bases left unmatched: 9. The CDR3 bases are TGTGCCAGCAGCGCAGTCAGGGGGGGGACCACTGAAGCTTTCTTT. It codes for CASSAVRGGTTEAFF.

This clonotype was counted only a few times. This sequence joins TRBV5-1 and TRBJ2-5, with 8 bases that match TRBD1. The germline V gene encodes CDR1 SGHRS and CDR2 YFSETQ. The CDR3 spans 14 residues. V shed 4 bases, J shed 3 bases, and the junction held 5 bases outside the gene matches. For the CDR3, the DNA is TGCGCCAGCAGCACCGGACAGGGCGAAGAGACCCAGTACTTC. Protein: CASSTGQGEETQYF.

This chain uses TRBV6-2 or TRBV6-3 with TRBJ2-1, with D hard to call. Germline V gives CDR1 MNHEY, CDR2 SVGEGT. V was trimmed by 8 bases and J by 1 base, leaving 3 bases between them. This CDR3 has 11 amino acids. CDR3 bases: TGTGCCAGCTTTTCCTACAATGAGCAGTTCTTC. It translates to CASFSYNEQFF.

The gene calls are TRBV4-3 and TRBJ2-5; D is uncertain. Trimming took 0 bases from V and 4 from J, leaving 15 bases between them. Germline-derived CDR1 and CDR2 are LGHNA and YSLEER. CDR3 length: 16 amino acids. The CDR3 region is CASSQDPGSMRETQYF. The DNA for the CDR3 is TGCGCCAGCAGCCAAGATCCGGGCTCGATGAGAGAGACCCAGTACTTC.

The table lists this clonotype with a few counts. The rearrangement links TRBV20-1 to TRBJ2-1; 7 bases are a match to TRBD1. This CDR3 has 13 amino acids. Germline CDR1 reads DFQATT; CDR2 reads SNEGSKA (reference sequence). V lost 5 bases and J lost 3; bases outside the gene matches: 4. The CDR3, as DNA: TGCAGTGCTGTTACAGGGGTCTACAATGAGCAGTTCTTC. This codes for CSAVTGVYNEQFF.

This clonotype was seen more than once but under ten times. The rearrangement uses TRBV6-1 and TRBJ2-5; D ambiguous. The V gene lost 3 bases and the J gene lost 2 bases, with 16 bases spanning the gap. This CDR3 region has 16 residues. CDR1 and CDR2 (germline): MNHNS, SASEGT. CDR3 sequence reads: CASSDTRTTPQETQYF. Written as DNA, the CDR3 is TGTGCCAGCAGTGACACACGCACGACGCCACAAGAGACCCAGTACTTC.

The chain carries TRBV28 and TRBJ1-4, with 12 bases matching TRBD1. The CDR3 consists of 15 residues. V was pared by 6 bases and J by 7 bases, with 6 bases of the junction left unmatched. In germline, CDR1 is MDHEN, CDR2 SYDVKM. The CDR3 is CASSSGTGGIEKLFF. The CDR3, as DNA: TGTGCCAGCAGCTCCGGGACAGGGGGCATTGAAAAACTGTTTTTT.

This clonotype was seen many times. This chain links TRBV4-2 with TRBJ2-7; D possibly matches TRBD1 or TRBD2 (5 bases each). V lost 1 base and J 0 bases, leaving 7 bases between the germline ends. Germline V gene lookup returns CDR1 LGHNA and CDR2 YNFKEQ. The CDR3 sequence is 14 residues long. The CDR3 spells CASSQGDRSYEQYF. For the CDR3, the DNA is TGTGCCAGCAGCCAAGGGGACCGCTCCTACGAGCAGTACTTC.

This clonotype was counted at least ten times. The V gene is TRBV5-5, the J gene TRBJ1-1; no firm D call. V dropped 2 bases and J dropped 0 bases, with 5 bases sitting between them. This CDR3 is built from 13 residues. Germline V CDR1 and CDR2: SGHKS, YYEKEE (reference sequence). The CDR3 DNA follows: TGTGCCAGCAGCTTTGTTATGAACACTGAAGCTTTCTTT. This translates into CASSFVMNTEAFF.

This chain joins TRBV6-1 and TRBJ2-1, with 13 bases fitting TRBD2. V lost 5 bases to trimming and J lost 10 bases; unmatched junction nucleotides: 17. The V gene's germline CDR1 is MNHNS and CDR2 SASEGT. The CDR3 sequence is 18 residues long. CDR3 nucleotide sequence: TGTGCCAGCAGTCCGTATTCCCCGGGACTAGCGGGAAGGGACGAGCAGTTCTTC. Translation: CASSPYSPGLAGRDEQFF.